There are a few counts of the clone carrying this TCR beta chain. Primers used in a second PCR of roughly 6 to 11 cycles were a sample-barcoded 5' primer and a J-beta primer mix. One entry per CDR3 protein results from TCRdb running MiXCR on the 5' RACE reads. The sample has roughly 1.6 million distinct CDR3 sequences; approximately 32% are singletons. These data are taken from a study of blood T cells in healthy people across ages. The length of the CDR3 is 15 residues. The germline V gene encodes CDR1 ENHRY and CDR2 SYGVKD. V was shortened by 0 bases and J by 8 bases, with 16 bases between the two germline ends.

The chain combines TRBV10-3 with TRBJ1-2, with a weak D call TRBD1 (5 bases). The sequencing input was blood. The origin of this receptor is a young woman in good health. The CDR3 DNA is TGTGCCATCAGTGAGTCCGCCAGGGAGGGAAGAGGCTACACCTTC. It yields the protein CAISESAREGRGYTF.